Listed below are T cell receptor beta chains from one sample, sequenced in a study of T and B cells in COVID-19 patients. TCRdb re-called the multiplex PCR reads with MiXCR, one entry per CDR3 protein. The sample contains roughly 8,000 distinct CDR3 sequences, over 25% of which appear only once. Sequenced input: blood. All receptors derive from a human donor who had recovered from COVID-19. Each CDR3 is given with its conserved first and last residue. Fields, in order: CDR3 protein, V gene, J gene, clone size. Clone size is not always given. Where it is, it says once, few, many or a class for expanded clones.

CASREPDRAVDTQYF	TRBV6-2/TRBV6-3	TRBJ2-3	medium-sized
CASSLTTGEGYTF	TRBV7-7	TRBJ1-2	-
CASSYGDRKNTEAFF	TRBV6-5	TRBJ1-1	few
CASSFNRGLYGYTF	TRBV6-5	TRBJ1-2	few
CASSPPIPRGTEAFF	TRBV6-5	TRBJ1-1	few
CASSIKGTAYNEQFF	TRBV19	TRBJ2-1	medium-sized
CASSSSGGGQPQHF	TRBV6-2/TRBV6-3	TRBJ1-5	-
CASSSAYYGTESTEAFF	TRBV11-2	TRBJ1-1	-
CASSILSGEYNEQFF	TRBV19	TRBJ2-1	medium-sized
CASSQEPVQGYEQYF	TRBV5-5	TRBJ2-7	-
CAISDGPRTGNTIYF	TRBV10-3	TRBJ1-3	-
CSARRGAEAFF	TRBV20-1	TRBJ1-1	-
CASQAGRTNTGELFF	TRBV19	TRBJ2-2	large
CASGQGAMEAFF	TRBV27	TRBJ1-1	many
CASSTRTSGAKNIQYF	TRBV6-5	TRBJ2-4	-
CASAGGAGYNEQFF	TRBV19	TRBJ2-1	medium-sized
CASSEIAGAVLSYEQYF	TRBV6-1	TRBJ2-7	-
CASRTGTEGTDTQYF	TRBV6-2/TRBV6-3	TRBJ2-3	medium-sized
CANSLDRTGTDTQYF	TRBV12-3/TRBV12-4	TRBJ2-3	once
CASSSGTGLRNTQYF	TRBV18	TRBJ2-3	medium-sized
CASSPLPGTVNWGNTEAFF	TRBV18	TRBJ1-1	few
CASRSLTGTGEAFF	TRBV6-5	TRBJ1-1	-
CASTRDSGETQYF	TRBV6-1	TRBJ2-5	-
CASSYGFRSTDTQYF	TRBV6-5	TRBJ2-3	medium-sized
CASSEASGDNEQFF	TRBV6-4	TRBJ2-1	once
CASSPPTGGYGYTF	TRBV18	TRBJ1-2	many
CASFPSPGGGRSGTDTQYF	TRBV5-1	TRBJ2-3	few
CASNRDTLNYGYTF	TRBV19	TRBJ1-2	-
CASRKQGGNEKLFF	TRBV6-5	TRBJ1-4	many
CASSYRVADTQYF	TRBV4-3	TRBJ2-3	-
CASSEYTGGIYEQYF	TRBV6-5	TRBJ2-7	medium-sized
CASSLEAGSLVADTQYF	TRBV7-9	TRBJ2-3	-
CSARDRGFSSYNEQFF	TRBV20-1	TRBJ2-1	-
CASSDSTSGGNEQYF	TRBV6-4	-	-
CASSSGPVLSPLHF	TRBV28	TRBJ1-6	-
CSARDGRSRGRQETQYF	TRBV20-1	TRBJ2-5	-